This T cell receptor beta chain was recovered during a study of shared clonotypes between healthy human individuals. The CDR3 length is 14 residues. From germline, CDR1 is KGHSH and CDR2 LQKENI. V dropped 2 bases and J dropped 1 base, with 9 bases sitting between them. Data came from immunoSEQ multiplex PCR; TCRdb stores just in-frame clones and leaves some out. The sample lists 550,000 to 850,000 clones, about 74% occurring once. The sequencing sample was made of memory CD4+ T cells sorted from blood. Subset meaning: CD45RA-negative fraction. The chain combines TRBV18 with TRBJ2-7, with unresolved D. The sequence derives from a woman younger than 45 in good health. Written as DNA, the CDR3 is TGTGCCAGCTCACCAAGGACGAATTCCTACGAGCAGTACTTC. It translates to CASSPRTNSYEQYF.